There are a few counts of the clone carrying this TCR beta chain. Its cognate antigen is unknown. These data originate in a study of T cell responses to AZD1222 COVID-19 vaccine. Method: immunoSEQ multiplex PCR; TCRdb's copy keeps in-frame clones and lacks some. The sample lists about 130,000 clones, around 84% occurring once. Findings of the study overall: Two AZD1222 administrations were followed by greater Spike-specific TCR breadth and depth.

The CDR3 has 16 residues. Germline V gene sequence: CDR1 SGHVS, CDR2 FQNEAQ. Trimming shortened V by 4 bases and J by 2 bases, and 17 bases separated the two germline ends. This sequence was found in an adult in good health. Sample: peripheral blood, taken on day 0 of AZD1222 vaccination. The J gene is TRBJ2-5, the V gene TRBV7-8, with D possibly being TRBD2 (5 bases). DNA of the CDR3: TGTGCCAGCAGCTACCGCCGGACTCAAAGGCAAGAGACCCAGTACTTC. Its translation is CASSYRRTQRQETQYF. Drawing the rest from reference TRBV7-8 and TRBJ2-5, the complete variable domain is GAGVSQSPRYKVAKRGQDVALRCDPISGHVSLFWYQQALGQGPEFLTYFQNEAQLDKSGLPSDRFFAERPEGSVSTLKIQRTQQEDSAVYLCASSYRRTQRQETQYFGPGTRLLVL.